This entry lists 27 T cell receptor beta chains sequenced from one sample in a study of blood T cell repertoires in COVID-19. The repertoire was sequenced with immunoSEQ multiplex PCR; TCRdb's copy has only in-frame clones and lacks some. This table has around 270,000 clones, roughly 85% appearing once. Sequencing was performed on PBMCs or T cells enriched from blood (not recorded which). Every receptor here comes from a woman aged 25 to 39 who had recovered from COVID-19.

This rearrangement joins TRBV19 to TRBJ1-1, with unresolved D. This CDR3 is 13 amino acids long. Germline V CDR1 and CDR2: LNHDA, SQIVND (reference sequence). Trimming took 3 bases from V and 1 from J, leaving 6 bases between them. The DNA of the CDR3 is TGTGCCAGTAGTATGACACAGAACACTGAAGCTTTCTTT. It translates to CASSMTQNTEAFF. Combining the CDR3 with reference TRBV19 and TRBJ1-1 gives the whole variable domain DGGITQSPKYLFRKEGQNVTLSCEQNLNHDAMYWYRQDPGQGLRLIYYSQIVNDFQKGDIAEGYSVSREKKESFPLTVTSAQKNPTAFYLCASSMTQNTEAFFGQGTRLTVV.

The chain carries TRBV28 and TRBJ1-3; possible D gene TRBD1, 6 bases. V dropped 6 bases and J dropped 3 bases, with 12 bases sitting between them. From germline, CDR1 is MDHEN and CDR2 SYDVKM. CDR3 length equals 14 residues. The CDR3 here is CASRLQGIGNTIYF. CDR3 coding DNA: TGTGCCAGCAGATTACAGGGCATTGGAAACACCATATATTTT.

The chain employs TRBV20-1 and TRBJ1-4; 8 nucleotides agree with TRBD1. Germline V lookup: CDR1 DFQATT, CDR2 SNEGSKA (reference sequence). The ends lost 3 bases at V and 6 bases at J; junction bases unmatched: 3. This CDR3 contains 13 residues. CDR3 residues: CSASPGGDEKLFF. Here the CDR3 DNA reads TGCAGTGCTAGTCCAGGGGGCGATGAAAAACTGTTTTTT.

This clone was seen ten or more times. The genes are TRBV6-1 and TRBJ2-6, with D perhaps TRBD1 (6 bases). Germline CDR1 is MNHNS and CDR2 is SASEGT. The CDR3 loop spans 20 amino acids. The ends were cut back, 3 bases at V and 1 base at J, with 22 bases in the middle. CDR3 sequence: CASSDTTSGTPLSGANVLTF. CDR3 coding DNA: TGTGCCAGCAGTGACACTACCTCCGGGACACCTCTATCTGGGGCCAACGTCCTGACTTTC.

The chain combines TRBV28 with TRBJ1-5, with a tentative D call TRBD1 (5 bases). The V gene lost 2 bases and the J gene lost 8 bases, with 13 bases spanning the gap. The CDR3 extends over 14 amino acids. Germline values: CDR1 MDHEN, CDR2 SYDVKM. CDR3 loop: CASSLRNRFKPQHF. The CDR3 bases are TGTGCCAGCAGTTTAAGAAACAGGTTTAAGCCCCAGCATTTT.

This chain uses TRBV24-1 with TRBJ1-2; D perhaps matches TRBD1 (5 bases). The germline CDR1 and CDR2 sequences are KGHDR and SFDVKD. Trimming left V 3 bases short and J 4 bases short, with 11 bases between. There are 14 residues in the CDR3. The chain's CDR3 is CATSDQQVIYGYTF. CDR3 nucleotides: TGTGCCACCAGTGATCAACAGGTTATCTATGGCTACACCTTC.

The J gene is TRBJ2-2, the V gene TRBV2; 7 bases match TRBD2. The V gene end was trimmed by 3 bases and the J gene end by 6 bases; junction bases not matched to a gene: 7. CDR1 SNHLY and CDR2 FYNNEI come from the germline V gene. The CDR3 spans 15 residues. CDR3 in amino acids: CASSEGGRRSGELFF. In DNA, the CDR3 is TGTGCCAGCAGTGAGGGCGGGAGAAGGTCCGGGGAGCTGTTTTTT.

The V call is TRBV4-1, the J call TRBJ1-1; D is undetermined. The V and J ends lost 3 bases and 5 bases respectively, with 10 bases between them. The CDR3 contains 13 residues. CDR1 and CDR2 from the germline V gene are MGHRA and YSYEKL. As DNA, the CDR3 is TGCGCCAGCAGCCAGGGCCCAAGGACTGAAGCTTTCTTT. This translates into CASSQGPRTEAFF.

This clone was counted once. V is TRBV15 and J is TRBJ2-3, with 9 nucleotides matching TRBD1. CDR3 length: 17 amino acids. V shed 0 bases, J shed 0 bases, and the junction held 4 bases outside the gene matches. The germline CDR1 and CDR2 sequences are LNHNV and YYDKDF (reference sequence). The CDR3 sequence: CATSRDIQGASTDTQYF. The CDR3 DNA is TGTGCCACCAGCAGAGACATACAGGGGGCTAGCACAGATACGCAGTATTTT.

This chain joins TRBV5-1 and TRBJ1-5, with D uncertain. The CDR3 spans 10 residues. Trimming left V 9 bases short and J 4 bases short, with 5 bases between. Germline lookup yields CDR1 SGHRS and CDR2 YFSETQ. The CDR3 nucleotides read TGCGCCATCCAAAATCAGCCCCAGCATTTT. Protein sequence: CAIQNQPQHF.

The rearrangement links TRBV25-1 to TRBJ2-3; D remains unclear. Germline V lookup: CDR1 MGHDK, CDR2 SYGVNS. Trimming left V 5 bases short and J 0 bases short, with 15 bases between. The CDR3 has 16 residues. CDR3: CASSHVATSSTDTQYF. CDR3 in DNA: TGTGCCAGCAGTCATGTGGCCACATCTAGCACAGATACGCAGTATTTT.

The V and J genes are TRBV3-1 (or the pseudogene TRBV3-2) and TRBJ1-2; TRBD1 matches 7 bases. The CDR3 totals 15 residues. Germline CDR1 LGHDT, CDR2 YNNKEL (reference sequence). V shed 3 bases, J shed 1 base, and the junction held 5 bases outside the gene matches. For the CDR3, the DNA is TGTGCCAGCAGCCATTTAGGACAGGTTAACTATGGCTACACCTTC. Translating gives CASSHLGQVNYGYTF.

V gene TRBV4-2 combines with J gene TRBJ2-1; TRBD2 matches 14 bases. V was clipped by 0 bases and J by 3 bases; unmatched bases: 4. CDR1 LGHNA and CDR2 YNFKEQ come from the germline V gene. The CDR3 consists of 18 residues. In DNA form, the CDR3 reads TGTGCCAGCAGCCAAGAAGCCGGGACTAGCGGGGGCTACAATGAGCAGTTCTTC. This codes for CASSQEAGTSGGYNEQFF.

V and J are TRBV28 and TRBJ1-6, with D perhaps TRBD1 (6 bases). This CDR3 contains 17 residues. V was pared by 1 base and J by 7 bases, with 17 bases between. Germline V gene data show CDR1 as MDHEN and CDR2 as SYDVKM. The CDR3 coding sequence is TGTGCCAGCAGTTTATATCGAGGGGGTGGCCAAAATTCACCCCTCCACTTT. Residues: CASSLYRGGGQNSPLHF.

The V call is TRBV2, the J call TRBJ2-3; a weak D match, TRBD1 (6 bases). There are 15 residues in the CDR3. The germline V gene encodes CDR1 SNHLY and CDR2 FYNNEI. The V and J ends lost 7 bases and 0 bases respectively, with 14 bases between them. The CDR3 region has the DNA TGTGCCAGCACAACTTTGGGGGCGAGCACAGATACGCAGTATTTT. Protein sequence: CASTTLGASTDTQYF.

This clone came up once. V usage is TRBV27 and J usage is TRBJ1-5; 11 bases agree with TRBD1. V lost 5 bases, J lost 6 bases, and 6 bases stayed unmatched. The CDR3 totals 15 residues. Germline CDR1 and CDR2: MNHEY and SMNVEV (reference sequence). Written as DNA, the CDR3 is TGTGCCAGCAGTGTGGGGGACAGGGGGATTCAGCCCCAGCATTTT. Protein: CASSVGDRGIQPQHF.

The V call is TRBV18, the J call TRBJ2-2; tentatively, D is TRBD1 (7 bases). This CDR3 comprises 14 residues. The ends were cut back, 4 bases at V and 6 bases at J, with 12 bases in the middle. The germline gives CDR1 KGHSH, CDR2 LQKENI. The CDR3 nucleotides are TGTGCCAGCTCACAAACAGGGGAGGCCGGGGAGCTGTTTTTT. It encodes CASSQTGEAGELFF. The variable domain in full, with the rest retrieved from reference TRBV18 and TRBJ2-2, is NAGVMQNPRHLVRRRGQEARLRCSPMKGHSHVYWYRQLPEEGLKFMVYLQKENIIDESGMPKERFSAEFPKEGPSILRIQQVVRGDSAAYFCASSQTGEAGELFFGEGSRLTVL.

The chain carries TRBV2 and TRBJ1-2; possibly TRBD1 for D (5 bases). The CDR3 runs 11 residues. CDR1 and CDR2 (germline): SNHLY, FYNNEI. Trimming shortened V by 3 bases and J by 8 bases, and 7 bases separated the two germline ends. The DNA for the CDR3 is TGTGCCAGCAGTGAGGAGGGGGGCTACACCTTC. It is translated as CASSEEGGYTF.

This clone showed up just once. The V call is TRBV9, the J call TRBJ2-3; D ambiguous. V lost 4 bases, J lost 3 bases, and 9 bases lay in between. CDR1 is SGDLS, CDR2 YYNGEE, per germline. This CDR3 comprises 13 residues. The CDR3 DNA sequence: TGTGCCAGCAGCCTAGAATCGACAGATACGCAGTATTTT. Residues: CASSLESTDTQYF.

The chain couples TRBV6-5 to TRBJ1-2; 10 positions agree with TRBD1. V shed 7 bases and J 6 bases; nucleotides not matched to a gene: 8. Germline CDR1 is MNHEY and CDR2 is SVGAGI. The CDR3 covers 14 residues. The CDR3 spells CASTLATGGNGYTF. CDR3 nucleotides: TGTGCCAGCACCCTGGCGACAGGGGGCAATGGCTACACCTTC.

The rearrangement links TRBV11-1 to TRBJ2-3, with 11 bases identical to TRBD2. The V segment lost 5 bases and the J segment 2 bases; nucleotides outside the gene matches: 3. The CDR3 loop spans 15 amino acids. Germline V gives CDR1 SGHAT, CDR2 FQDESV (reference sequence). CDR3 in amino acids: CASSISGRATDTQYF. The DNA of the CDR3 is TGTGCCAGCAGCATTAGCGGGAGGGCCACAGATACGCAGTATTTT.

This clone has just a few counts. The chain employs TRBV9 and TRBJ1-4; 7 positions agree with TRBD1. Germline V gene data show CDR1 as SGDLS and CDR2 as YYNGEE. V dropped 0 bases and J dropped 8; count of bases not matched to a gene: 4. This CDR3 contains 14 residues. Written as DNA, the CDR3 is TGTGCCAGCAGCGTAGGGGCAGGGGGAGAAAAACTGTTTTTT. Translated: CASSVGAGGEKLFF.

This CDR3 is CASSDQTGPYGYTF. CDR3 bases: TGTGCCAGCAGTGACCAGACAGGACCCTATGGCTACACCTTC. The V call is TRBV6-4, the J call TRBJ1-2; weak D call: TRBD1 (6 bases). The germline V gene encodes CDR1 MRHNA and CDR2 SNTAGT. There are 14 residues in the CDR3. V was cut by 2 bases and J by 4 bases, with 11 bases left in between.

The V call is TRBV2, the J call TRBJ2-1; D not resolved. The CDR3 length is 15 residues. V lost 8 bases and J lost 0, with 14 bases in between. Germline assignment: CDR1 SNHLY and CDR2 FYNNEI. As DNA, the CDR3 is TGTGCCAGCCTCTTTGGGCAGAGCTCCTACAATGAGCAGTTCTTC. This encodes CASLFGQSSYNEQFF.

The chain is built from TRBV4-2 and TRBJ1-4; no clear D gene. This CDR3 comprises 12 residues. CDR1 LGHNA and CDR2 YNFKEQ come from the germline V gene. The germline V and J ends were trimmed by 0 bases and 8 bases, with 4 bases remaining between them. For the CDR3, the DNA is TGTGCCAGCAGCCAAGACGAGGAAAAACTGTTTTTT. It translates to CASSQDEEKLFF.

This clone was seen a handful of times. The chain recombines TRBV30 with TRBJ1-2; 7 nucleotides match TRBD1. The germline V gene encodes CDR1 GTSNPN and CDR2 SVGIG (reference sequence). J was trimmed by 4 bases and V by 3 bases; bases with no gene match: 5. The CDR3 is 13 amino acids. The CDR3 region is CAWRLGGAYGYTF. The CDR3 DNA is TGTGCCTGGAGGTTAGGGGGCGCCTATGGCTACACCTTC. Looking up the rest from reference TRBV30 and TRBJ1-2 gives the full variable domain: SQTIHQWPATLVQPVGSPLSLECTVEGTSNPNLYWYRQAAGRGLQLLFYSVGIGQISSEVPQNLSASRPQDRQFILSSKKLLLSDSGFYLCAWRLGGAYGYTFGSGTRLTVV.

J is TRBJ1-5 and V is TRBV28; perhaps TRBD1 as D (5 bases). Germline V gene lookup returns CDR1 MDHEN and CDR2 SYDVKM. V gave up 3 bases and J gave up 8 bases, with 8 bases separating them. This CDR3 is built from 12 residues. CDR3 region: CASSFLGEPQHF. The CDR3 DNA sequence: TGTGCCAGCAGTTTTCTAGGGGAGCCCCAGCATTTT.